The rows below give T cell receptor beta chains drawn from one sample of a study of cytomegalovirus exposure and HLA in healthy donors. TCRdb's table, derived via immunoSEQ multiplex PCR, lists solely in-frame clones and lacks some. The sample has 60,000 or so clones; the top ten hold approximately 10%. The source material was PBMCs. All receptors derive from a man between 50 and 59 years old in good health and CMV-seropositive. Both conserved end residues are part of each CDR3. D genes are given only for firm matches.

TRBV5-1	TRBJ1-1	15	.	TGCGCCAGCAGCTTGGATGGGCAGGGAGGGACTGAAGCTTTCTTT	CASSLDGQGGTEAFF
TRBV7-2	TRBJ1-5	14	TRBD1	TGTGCCAGCAGTTTGGACAGGGGGAATCAGCCCCAGCATTTT	CASSLDRGNQPQHF
TRBV4-2	TRBJ2-1	16	.	TGTGCCAGCAGCCAAGAAAGGGGCCAGACAAACAATGAGCAGTTCTTC	CASSQERGQTNNEQFF
TRBV10-3	TRBJ2-7	16	TRBD1	TGTGCCACCATGGACAGGGGGCAAACTATCCACTACGAGCAGTACTTC	CATMDRGQTIHYEQYF
TRBV5-1	TRBJ1-2	13	TRBD1	TGCGCCAGCAGGTTGGGACAGGACTATGGCTACACCTTC	CASRLGQDYGYTF
TRBV25-1	TRBJ2-2	14	.	TGTGCCAGCAGCGACAGGACGAACACCGGGGAGCTGTTTTTT	CASSDRTNTGELFF
TRBV5-1	TRBJ2-7	17	TRBD2	TGCGCCAGCAGCCCGTTGGCTAGCGGGGGGACACCCTACGAGCAGTACTTC	CASSPLASGGTPYEQYF
TRBV7-8	TRBJ2-3	16	.	TGTGCCAGCAGCTTAGCCCCGGACTCGCACACAGATACGCAGTATTTT	CASSLAPDSHTDTQYF
TRBV5-1	TRBJ1-2	12	.	TGCGCCAGCAGCACCACAGGGCCTGGCTACACCTTC	CASSTTGPGYTF
TRBV18	TRBJ2-7	14	TRBD1	TGTGCCAGCTCACCGCAGGGACAGGGGGACGAGCAGTACTTC	CASSPQGQGDEQYF
TRBV5-1	TRBJ2-7	14	TRBD2	TGCGCCAGCATGTCCGCGGGAGGTGTGAACGAGCAGTACTTC	CASMSAGGVNEQYF
TRBV4-3	TRBJ2-1	17	TRBD2	TGCGCCAGCAGCCAAGGAGCGGGAGGGGGGTTCTACAATGAGCAGTTCTTC	CASSQGAGGGFYNEQFF
TRBV18	TRBJ2-7	12	.	TGTGCCAGCTCCGAGAGGGCCTACGAGCAGTACTTC	CASSERAYEQYF
TRBV5-1	TRBJ2-7	14	TRBD2	TGCGCCAGCAGCTTGCGGGAGGCGACCTACGAGCAGTACTTC	CASSLREATYEQYF
TRBV6-4	TRBJ1-2	15	.	TGTGCCAGCAGTGACGGGTCGGGGGGCGGCTATGGCTACACCTTC	CASSDGSGGGYGYTF
TRBV5-1	TRBJ2-7	12	.	TGCGCCAGCAGCTTGACCACGAGGGAGCAGTACTTC	CASSLTTREQYF
TRBV15	TRBJ2-1	15	.	TGTGCCACCAGCAGAGATCAAGCGGGTAGCAATGAGCAGTTCTTC	CATSRDQAGSNEQFF
TRBV5-1	TRBJ1-1	15	.	TGCGCCAGCAGCATAGGAAGGGGTATGAACACTGAAGCTTTCTTT	CASSIGRGMNTEAFF
TRBV30	TRBJ2-1	13	.	TGTGCCTGGAGTGTAGGGTCGGGGGATGAGCAGTTCTTC	CAWSVGSGDEQFF
TRBV2	TRBJ2-7	14	TRBD1	TGTGCCAGCAGAGGACAGGGTAGTCTCTACGAGCAGTACTTC	CASRGQGSLYEQYF
TRBV5-1	TRBJ1-2	13	TRBD1	TGCGCCAGCAGCTTCGACAGGGAAGGTGGCTACACCTTC	CASSFDREGGYTF
TRBV4-2	TRBJ2-3	14	TRBD2	TGTGCCAGCAGCCAGCGACTAGCAGAAGATACGCAGTATTTT	CASSQRLAEDTQYF
TRBV19	TRBJ1-1	16	.	TGTGCCAGTAGTTCTACCGGGACATCAATGAACACTGAAGCTTTCTTT	CASSSTGTSMNTEAFF
TRBV4-3	TRBJ1-1	14	.	TGCGCCAGCAGCCAAGGACGGGAGAACACTGAAGCTTTCTTT	CASSQGRENTEAFF
TRBV6-5	TRBJ1-1	11	TRBD1	TGTGCCAGTCAGGGGGACACTGAAGCTTTCTTT	CASQGDTEAFF
TRBV7-2	TRBJ2-7	16	.	TGTGCCAGCAGCCTACCCCCAGGGGTCAACTCCTACGAGCAGTACTTC	CASSLPPGVNSYEQYF
TRBV18	TRBJ1-1	13	.	TGTGCCAGCTCATTGCACAGGGCCACTGAAGCTTTCTTT	CASSLHRATEAFF
TRBV15	TRBJ1-4	18	TRBD1	TGTGCCACCAGCCGGGGACAGGCCCCTTTAAATCTGGGGGAAAAACTGTTTTTT	CATSRGQAPLNLGEKLFF
TRBV7-6	TRBJ2-3	13	.	.	CASSSSRVDTQYF
TRBV19	TRBJ1-1	13	.	TGTGCCAGTAGTCAGACAGTGAACACTGAAGCTTTCTTT	CASSQTVNTEAFF
TRBV11-3	TRBJ2-3	17	.	TGTGCCAGCAGCCGTGGGGTACTAGCTACGGCTATGGATACGCAGTATTTT	CASSRGVLATAMDTQYF
TRBV29-1	TRBJ1-2	14	TRBD1	TGCAGCGACCGAACTCGGACAGGCGACTATGGCTACTCCTTC	CSDRTRTGDYGYSF
TRBV6-1	TRBJ1-5	14	TRBD1	TGTGCCAGCAGTCCCAGACAGGGAAGGCTGCCCCAGCATTTT	CASSPRQGRLPQHF